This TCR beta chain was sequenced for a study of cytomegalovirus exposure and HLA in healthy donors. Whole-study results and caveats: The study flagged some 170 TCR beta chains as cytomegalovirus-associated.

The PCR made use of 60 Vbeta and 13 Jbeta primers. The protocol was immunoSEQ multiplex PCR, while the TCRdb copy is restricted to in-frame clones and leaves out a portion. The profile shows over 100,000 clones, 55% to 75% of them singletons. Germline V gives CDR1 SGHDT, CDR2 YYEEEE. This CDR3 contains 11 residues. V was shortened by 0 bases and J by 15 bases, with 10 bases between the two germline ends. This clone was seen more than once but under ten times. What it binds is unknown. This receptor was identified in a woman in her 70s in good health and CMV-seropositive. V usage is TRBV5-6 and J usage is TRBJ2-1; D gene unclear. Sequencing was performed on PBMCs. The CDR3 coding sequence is TGTGCCAGCAGCTTGGGGCCCTCCAGGTTCTTC. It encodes CASSLGPSRFF.